The clone carrying this TCR beta chain was found many times. Its matching antigen is unknown. The data are from a study of regulatory T cells in long-lasting Graves disease. Study-wide results and caveats: Clonotypes that were public and shared totalled 2,741 in persistent patients versus 800 to 1,000 in new patients.

Through Arm-PCR of CDR3 regions and iRepertoire HTBI primers, TCR beta libraries were built. Via MiXCR, TCRdb re-called the multiplex PCR reads, giving one row per CDR3 protein. The table includes 350,000 to 450,000 distinct CDR3 sequences, about 15% detected once. Time point denoted: newly diagnosed GD, antithyroid drugs for less than 3 months. Making the TCR library involved RNA that had been extracted from PBMCs. American Thyroid Association guidelines defined how Graves' disease was diagnosed. Trimming left V 10 bases short and J 5 bases short, with 23 bases between. The CDR3 has 15 residues. This same sample was also part of a study on T cells in Graves' hyperthyroidism and ophthalmopathy.

The TCR originated in a woman in her thirties with Graves disease. The chain employs TRBV12-3 or TRBV12-4 and TRBJ1-1, with D possibly TRBD1 on 5 matching bases. This sample comprised peripheral blood mononuclear cells (PBMCs), obtained at new diagnosis, from a patient treated with antithyroid drugs. CDR3 bases: TGTGCCACAAGCAGGGAAAGGGTCGTGAGAACTGAAGCTTTCTTT. This translates into CATSRERVVRTEAFF.